The clone carrying this TCR beta chain was detected many times. What it recognizes is unknown. Described time point: sample taken at primary tumor resection. Donors were around 70 untreated early-stage non-small cell lung cancer patients. The authors sequenced whole RNA from tumor, nontumor lung or frozen PBMC without sorting. This sample is drawn from a study of spatial heterogeneity in lung cancer. Study-wide context: Counts of TCR transcripts in tumor regions tracked strongly with a T cell module score that came from matched bulk RNA-seq.

TCR cDNA molecules were tagged individually, and each one carried a unique molecular identifier. TCRdb re-called the 5' RACE reads through MiXCR, storing one row per CDR3 protein. This table has about 2,200 distinct CDR3 sequences, 9.5% to 12% appearing once. Study-wide findings and caveats: Mutation counts in tumors were tracked by counts of expanded intratumoral alpha and beta TCRs.

The CDR3 is made up of 17 amino acids. Germline-derived CDR1 and CDR2 are DFQATT and SNEGSKA (reference sequence). The trim removed 2 bases at V and 3 bases at J, leaving 9 bases unmatched. The TCR was taken from a female donor with early-stage non-small cell lung cancer. The chain combines TRBV20-1 with TRBJ2-5; TRBD2 matches 13 bases. The sample in question was lung tumor tissue, obtained at surgery. CDR3 DNA sequence: TGCAGTGCTAGAACCATCCTCGGACTAGCGGGGGAAGAGACCCAGTACTTC. This codes for CSARTILGLAGEETQYF.